This TCR beta chain appears in the sequencing data of a study of CD8 T cells in Susac syndrome. Study-wide results and caveats: The study conceded that relatively few individuals underwent its TCR sequencing and HLA analysis.

Reverse transcription used about 0.45 to 1 ug RNA and random hexamers. One entry per CDR3 protein, called by TCRdb with MiXCR from the immunoSEQ multiplex PCR reads. The table has over 120,000 distinct CDR3 sequences, around 94% seen once. As concerns this clonotype: No antigen is known for it.

Material for sequencing was CD4+ T cells from PBMCs. This sequence was found in a human donor in good health.

CDR3 sequence: CSVDDGGQSEQFF. The CDR3 DNA follows: TGCAGCGTTGATGATGGGGGACAAAGTGAGCAGTTCTTC. The chain has TRBV29-1 and TRBJ2-1; D is possibly TRBD1 (6 bases). Germline V gene lookup returns CDR1 SQVTM and CDR2 ANQGSEA. CDR3 length: 13 amino acids. V was trimmed by 3 bases and J by 9 bases, leaving 15 bases between them.